A single sample is the source of the 12 T cell receptor beta chains below, sequenced in a study of T cell responses to AZD1222 COVID-19 vaccine. Method: immunoSEQ multiplex PCR; TCRdb's copy keeps in-frame clones and lacks some. The table shows about 120,000 clones, with around 92% occurring only once. Sequences were derived from peripheral blood, sampled on day 0 of AZD1222 vaccination. These TCRs come from an adult in good health.

This chain joins TRBV7-9 and TRBJ2-2; D not certain. Germline-derived CDR1 and CDR2 are SEHNR and FQNEAQ (reference sequence). The CDR3 extends over 16 amino acids. V was cut by 1 base and J by 2 bases, with 11 bases left in between. CDR3 in DNA: TGTGCCAGCAGCTTAGGGGGAAGTAAAAACACCGGGGAGCTGTTTTTT. Amino acids: CASSLGGSKNTGELFF.

The rearrangement joins TRBV5-1 to TRBJ1-1; D is possibly TRBD1 (5 bases). The CDR3 sequence is 18 residues long. Germline assignment: CDR1 SGHRS and CDR2 YFSETQ. Trimming stripped 5 bases from V and 1 base from J, with 24 bases between. CDR3 region: CASSYYGTSGERNTEAFF. Written as DNA, the CDR3 is TGCGCCAGCAGTTATTACGGGACCTCGGGGGAAAGGAACACTGAAGCTTTCTTT.

V and J are TRBV7-6 and TRBJ2-1, with 8 positions matching TRBD2. The germline V gene has CDR1 SGHVS and CDR2 FNYEAQ. This CDR3 has 16 residues. V lost 1 base and J lost 7; bases outside the gene matches: 9. DNA of the CDR3: TGTGCCAGCAGCTTAGTTCCAGCGGGAGCCCTGAATGAGCAGTTCTTC. It yields the protein CASSLVPAGALNEQFF.

CDR3 nucleotide sequence: TGTGCCAGCAGTGGTACAGAGAATGGCTACACCTTC. Its protein product is CASSGTENGYTF. V usage is TRBV2 and J usage is TRBJ1-2; no reliable D call. Germline values: CDR1 SNHLY, CDR2 FYNNEI. The length of the CDR3 is 12 residues. The V gene lost 4 bases and the J gene lost 6 bases, with 9 bases spanning the gap.

The chain has TRBV15 and TRBJ1-1; weak D call: TRBD1 (5 bases). This CDR3 has 16 amino acids. Germline CDR1 is LNHNV and CDR2 is YYDKDF (reference sequence). V gave up 0 bases and J gave up 4 bases, with 15 bases separating them. The DNA of the CDR3 is TGTGCCACCAGCAGAGATCGGGGGGTTGTGGCCACTGAAGCTTTCTTT. It encodes CATSRDRGVVATEAFF.

This sequence joins TRBV5-1 and TRBJ2-2; D uncertain. CDR3 size: 13 residues. Germline-derived CDR1 and CDR2 are SGHRS and YFSETQ. V lost 4 bases and J 8 bases, leaving 12 bases between the germline ends. The CDR3 loop is CASSVGISGELFF. CDR3 DNA sequence: TGCGCCAGCAGCGTTGGGATTTCGGGGGAGCTGTTTTTT. Looking up the rest from reference TRBV5-1 and TRBJ2-2 gives the full variable domain: KAGVTQTPRYLIKTRGQQVTLSCSPISGHRSVSWYQQTPGQGLQFLFEYFSETQRNKGNFPGRFSGRQFSNSRSEMNVSTLELGDSALYLCASSVGISGELFFGEGSRLTVL.

The rearrangement joins TRBV28 to TRBJ2-1, with 9 bases that match TRBD1. CDR3 length: 15 amino acids. The V segment lost 1 base and the J segment 7 bases; nucleotides outside the gene matches: 5. The germline gives CDR1 MDHEN, CDR2 SYDVKM. CDR3 loop: CASSLLQGAENEQFF. Written as DNA, the CDR3 is TGTGCCAGCAGTTTATTACAGGGGGCGGAAAATGAGCAGTTCTTC.

As DNA, the CDR3 is TGTGCCAGCACCGACGGATGGGGCTATGGCTACACCTTC. The encoded protein is CASTDGWGYGYTF. The J gene is TRBJ1-2, the V gene TRBV2; D unresolved. Trimming shortened V by 7 bases and J by 4 bases, and 13 bases separated the two germline ends. This CDR3 has 13 residues. Per germline, CDR1 SNHLY and CDR2 FYNNEI.

This clone was recorded once. The V gene is TRBV30, the J gene TRBJ2-1; D gene ambiguous. Trimming left V 0 bases short and J 5 bases short, with 8 bases between. From germline, CDR1 is GTSNPN and CDR2 SVGIG (reference sequence). There are 13 residues in the CDR3. CDR3 residues: CAWSVLLHNEQFF. The DNA of the CDR3 is TGTGCCTGGAGTGTTTTGCTTCACAATGAGCAGTTCTTC.

The J gene is TRBJ1-2, the V gene TRBV5-6; TRBD1 might be the D (6 bases). V lost 4 bases to trimming and J lost 4 bases, with 17 bases between them. CDR1 is SGHDT, CDR2 YYEEEE, per germline. The length of the CDR3 is 15 residues. As DNA, the CDR3 is TGTGCCAGCAGCAACAAACAGGGACACTCCTATGGCTACACCTTC. Amino acids: CASSNKQGHSYGYTF.

CDR3 amino acids: CASRLAGGPADTQYF. DNA of the CDR3: TGTGCCAGCAGACTAGCGGGGGGGCCGGCAGATACGCAGTATTTT. V usage is TRBV27 and J usage is TRBJ2-3; 13 positions match TRBD2. J gave up 4 bases and V 6 bases, and 4 bases lay outside the gene matches. Germline V gene data show CDR1 as MNHEY and CDR2 as SMNVEV (reference sequence). The length of the CDR3 is 15 residues.

This rearrangement joins TRBV5-1 to TRBJ2-5; the match to TRBD2 covers 8 bases. The CDR3 loop spans 17 amino acids. The germline CDR1 and CDR2 sequences are SGHRS and YFSETQ. V shed 2 bases and J 0 bases; nucleotides not matched to a gene: 9. CDR3 region: CASSFPGGLENQETQYF. The CDR3 region has the DNA TGCGCCAGCAGCTTTCCCGGGGGACTAGAGAACCAAGAGACCCAGTACTTC. The entire variable domain, with the rest obtained from reference TRBV5-1 and TRBJ2-5, is as follows: KAGVTQTPRYLIKTRGQQVTLSCSPISGHRSVSWYQQTPGQGLQFLFEYFSETQRNKGNFPGRFSGRQFSNSRSEMNVSTLELGDSALYLCASSFPGGLENQETQYFGPGTRLLVL.